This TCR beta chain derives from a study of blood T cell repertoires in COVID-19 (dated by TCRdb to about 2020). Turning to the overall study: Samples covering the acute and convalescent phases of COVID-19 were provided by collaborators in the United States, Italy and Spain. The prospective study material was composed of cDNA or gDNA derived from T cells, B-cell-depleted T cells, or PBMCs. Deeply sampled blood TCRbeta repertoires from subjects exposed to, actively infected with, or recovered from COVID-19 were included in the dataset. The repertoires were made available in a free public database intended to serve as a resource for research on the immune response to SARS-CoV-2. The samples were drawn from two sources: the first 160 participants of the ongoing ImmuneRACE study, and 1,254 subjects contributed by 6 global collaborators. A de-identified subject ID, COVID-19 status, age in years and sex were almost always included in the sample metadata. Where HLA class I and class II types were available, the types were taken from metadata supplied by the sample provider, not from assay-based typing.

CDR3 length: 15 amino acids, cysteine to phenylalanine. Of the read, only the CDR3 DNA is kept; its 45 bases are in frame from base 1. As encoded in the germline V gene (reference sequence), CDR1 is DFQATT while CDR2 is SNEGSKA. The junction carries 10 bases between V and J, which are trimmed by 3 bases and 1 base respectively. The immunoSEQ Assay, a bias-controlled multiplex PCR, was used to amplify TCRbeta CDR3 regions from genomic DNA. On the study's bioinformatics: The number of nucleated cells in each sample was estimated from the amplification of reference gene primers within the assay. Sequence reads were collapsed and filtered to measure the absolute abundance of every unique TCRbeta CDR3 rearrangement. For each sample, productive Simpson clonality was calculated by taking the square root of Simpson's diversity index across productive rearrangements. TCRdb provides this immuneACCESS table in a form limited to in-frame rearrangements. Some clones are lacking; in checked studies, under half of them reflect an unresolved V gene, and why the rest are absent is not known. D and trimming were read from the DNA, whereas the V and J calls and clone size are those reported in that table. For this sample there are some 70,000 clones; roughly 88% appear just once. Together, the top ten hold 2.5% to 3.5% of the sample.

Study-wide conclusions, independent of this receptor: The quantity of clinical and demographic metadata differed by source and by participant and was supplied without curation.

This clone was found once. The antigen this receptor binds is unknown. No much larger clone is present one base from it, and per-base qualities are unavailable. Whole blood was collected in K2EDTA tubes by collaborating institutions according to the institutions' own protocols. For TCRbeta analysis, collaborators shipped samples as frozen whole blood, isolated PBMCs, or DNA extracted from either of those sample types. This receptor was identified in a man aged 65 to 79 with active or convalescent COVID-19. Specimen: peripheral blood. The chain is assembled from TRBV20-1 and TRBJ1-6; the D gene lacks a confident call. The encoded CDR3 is CSASLRASYNSPLHF. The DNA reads TGCAGTGCTAGTCTGAGGGCTTCCTATAATTCACCCCTCCACTTT.